Shown below are 19 T cell receptor beta chains from a single sample sequenced in a study of blood T cell repertoires in COVID-19. Sequencing used immunoSEQ multiplex PCR; TCRdb keeps in-frame clones, though not all of them. The sample yields about 130,000 clones, around 77% seen once. Sequencing was performed on peripheral blood. These receptors all stem from a human donor in a cohort sampled during active COVID-19.

J is TRBJ2-3 and V is TRBV19; 10 bases are shared with TRBD2. The CDR3 is made up of 19 amino acids. Looked up from germline, CDR1 is LNHDA and CDR2 is SQIVND (reference sequence). With 0 bases clipped from V and 1 base from J, the junction kept 10 bases outside the gene matches. DNA of the CDR3: TGTGCCAGTAGTATAGATGGGGTAGCGGGGGGCTTCGGCACAGATACGCAGTATTTT. Its translation: CASSIDGVAGGFGTDTQYF.

For the CDR3, the DNA is TGTGCCTGGAACAGGGGCTTTACCCCTAGCACAGATACGCAGTATTTT. Its protein is CAWNRGFTPSTDTQYF. V usage is TRBV30 and J usage is TRBJ2-3, with 7 bases matching TRBD1. Germline CDR1 reads GTSNPN; CDR2 reads SVGIG (reference sequence). The trim removed 4 bases at V and 0 bases at J, leaving 10 bases unmatched. This CDR3 comprises 16 residues.

This sequence joins TRBV13 and TRBJ2-7, with D possibly TRBD1 on 6 matching bases. The CDR3 is 15 amino acids. The V end was cut by 5 bases, the J end by 7 bases, with 21 bases between. CDR1 and CDR2 from the germline V gene are PRHDT and FYEKMQ (reference sequence). Written as DNA, the CDR3 is TGTGCCAGCAGCCCCGGCGGTCAGGGGTTAATAGAGCAGTACTTC. As protein: CASSPGGQGLIEQYF.

CDR3 protein: CASSLGRSTDTQYF. CDR3 bases: TGTGCCAGCAGCTTGGGGAGAAGCACAGATACGCAGTATTTT. The genes are TRBV5-6 and TRBJ2-3; D not resolved. The CDR3 sequence is 14 residues long. Germline-derived CDR1 and CDR2 are SGHDT and YYEEEE. V shed 0 bases and J shed 0 bases, with 5 bases lying between them.

The chain uses TRBV30 and TRBJ1-2; possibly TRBD1 for D (6 bases). The CDR3 runs to 15 residues. Trimming shortened V by 0 bases and J by 1 base, and 12 bases separated the two germline ends. Germline V CDR1 and CDR2: GTSNPN, SVGIG (reference sequence). CDR3 sequence (DNA): TGTGCCTGGAGTGTAGGGCCGGACAGTAACTATGGCTACACCTTC. This codes for CAWSVGPDSNYGYTF.

The V call is TRBV7-8, the J call TRBJ2-1, with D possibly matching TRBD2 (7 bases). The CDR3 sequence is 15 residues long. The V end lost 5 bases, the J end lost 0 bases, and 11 bases lay between the germline ends. CDR1 is SGHVS, CDR2 FQNEAQ, per germline. The CDR3 region has the DNA TGTGCCAGCAGCCCGGCGGGGGCCTCCTACAATGAGCAGTTCTTC. This encodes CASSPAGASYNEQFF.

The chain is built from TRBV2 and TRBJ1-4, with 8 bases matching TRBD1. The V and J ends lost 6 bases and 7 bases, in that order; junction bases with no gene match: 4. The CDR3 contains 13 residues. The germline V gene has CDR1 SNHLY and CDR2 FYNNEI. Here the CDR3 DNA reads TGTGCCAGCAGCAAGGACAGGGCTGAAAAACTGTTTTTT. It translates to CASSKDRAEKLFF.

The gene calls are TRBV27 and TRBJ1-5; TRBD1 aligns across 8 bases. With V trimmed by 2 bases and J by 1 base, 7 bases remained unmatched. CDR3 length equals 17 residues. Per the germline V gene, CDR1 is MNHEY and CDR2 is SMNVEV (reference sequence). The CDR3 loop reads CASSLRADRVSNQPQHF. The CDR3, as DNA: TGTGCCAGCAGTTTACGAGCGGACAGGGTAAGCAATCAGCCCCAGCATTTT.

This clone was picked up a small number of times. The chain combines TRBV9 with TRBJ1-5; 11 positions agree with TRBD1. V lost 2 bases to trimming and J lost 5 bases; unmatched junction nucleotides: 3. CDR1 and CDR2 from the germline V gene are SGDLS and YYNGEE. The CDR3 runs 15 residues. Here the CDR3 reads CASSVSGQGDQPQHF. The CDR3, as DNA: TGTGCCAGCAGCGTTTCGGGACAGGGGGATCAGCCCCAGCATTTT.

The rearrangement links TRBV11-2 to TRBJ2-2; D gene ambiguous. The CDR3 extends over 17 amino acids. In germline, CDR1 is SGHAT, CDR2 FQNNGV. Trimming took off 1 base at V and 3 bases at J, with 15 bases between the two ends. DNA for the CDR3: TGTGCCAGCAGCTTAGTAGGTAGAGCAGAGGACACCGGGGAGCTGTTTTTT. Protein sequence: CASSLVGRAEDTGELFF.

J is TRBJ2-2 and V is TRBV2, with D possibly TRBD2 on 6 matching bases. With 7 bases removed from V and 0 bases from J, the gap between germline ends came to 15 bases. The CDR3 is 16 residues long. Germline V gene lookup returns CDR1 SNHLY and CDR2 FYNNEI. The CDR3 nucleotides read TGTGCCAGCACTTGGAGGGTGGGTTCGAACACCGGGGAGCTGTTTTTT. Its protein is CASTWRVGSNTGELFF.

The rearrangement links TRBV25-1 to TRBJ1-5; D uncertain. The V and J ends lost 2 bases and 0 bases respectively, with 5 bases between them. The CDR3 loop spans 14 amino acids. Germline values: CDR1 MGHDK, CDR2 SYGVNS. The CDR3 region has the DNA TGTGCCAGCAGTGAACTCTATAGCAATCAGCCCCAGCATTTT. This encodes CASSELYSNQPQHF.

The V and J genes are TRBV5-8 and TRBJ2-3; 10 bases match TRBD1. This CDR3 has 15 residues. With V trimmed by 4 bases and J by 3 bases, 5 bases remained unmatched. CDR1 and CDR2 from the germline V gene are SGHTS and YDEGEE. Written as DNA, the CDR3 is TGTGCCAGCAGCCGGGACAGGGGTCTAACAGATACGCAGTATTTT. Translated: CASSRDRGLTDTQYF.

The chain has TRBV20-1 and TRBJ2-7; D perhaps matches TRBD1 (6 bases). Germline V gives CDR1 DFQATT, CDR2 SNEGSKA (reference sequence). The CDR3 sequence is 14 residues long. Trimming cost V 3 bases and J 0 bases, with 12 bases left between them. The CDR3 protein is CSASDQGSSYEQYF. Here the CDR3 DNA reads TGCAGTGCTAGTGACCAGGGGAGCTCCTACGAGCAGTACTTC.

This chain uses TRBV7-9 with TRBJ1-2, with 8 positions matching TRBD1. Germline assignment: CDR1 SEHNR and CDR2 FQNEAQ (reference sequence). The CDR3 covers 14 residues. V trimming: 3 bases; J trimming: 8 bases; junction bases outside the gene matches: 8. The CDR3 DNA is TGTGCCAGCAGCTTCACAGGGGGGACCGGGGGCTACACCTTC. Amino acid sequence: CASSFTGGTGGYTF.

Comments on this clone: Other DNA variants within this sample encode the same CDR3. The chain recombines TRBV7-9 with TRBJ2-3, with 7 bases that match TRBD1. J lost 2 bases, V lost 1 base, and 3 bases had no gene match. The CDR3 extends over 15 amino acids. The V gene's germline CDR1 is SEHNR and CDR2 FQNEAQ (reference sequence). CDR3 sequence: CASSLDRGYTDTQYF. CDR3 nucleotide sequence: TGTGCCAGCAGCTTAGACAGGGGATACACAGATACGCAGTATTTT.

The chain has TRBV5-6 and TRBJ1-1; 7 nucleotides agree with TRBD1. Germline loops: CDR1 SGHDT, CDR2 YYEEEE. The J segment lost 1 base and the V segment lost 1 base, leaving 4 bases of the junction unmatched. This CDR3 comprises 15 residues. The CDR3 DNA follows: TGTGCCAGCAGCTTGAAGGGACAGACGAACACTGAAGCTTTCTTT. Translating it yields CASSLKGQTNTEAFF.

This chain connects TRBV5-4 to TRBJ1-2; D might be TRBD1 (5 bases). Germline CDR1 is SGHNT and CDR2 is YYREEE (reference sequence). The V and J ends lost 4 bases and 4 bases respectively, with 17 bases between them. This CDR3 region has 15 residues. CDR3 protein: CASSAVGGSPYGYTF. CDR3 nucleotides: TGTGCCAGCAGCGCCGTTGGGGGGTCACCCTATGGCTACACCTTC. Full variable domain (outside the CDR3, taken from reference TRBV5-4 and TRBJ1-2): ETGVTQSPTHLIKTRGQQVTLRCSSQSGHNTVSWYQQALGQGPQFIFQYYREEENGRGNFPPRFSGLQFPNYSSELNVNALELDDSALYLCASSAVGGSPYGYTFGSGTRLTVV.

The chain employs TRBV7-6 and TRBJ1-6; 9 positions match TRBD1. This CDR3 has 16 amino acids. Germline CDR1 is SGHVS and CDR2 is FNYEAQ. Trimming at V came to 1 base and at J to 7 bases, leaving 5 bases not matched to a gene. DNA for the CDR3: TGTGCCAGCAGCTTAGGCCGGGGACAGGGCAATTCACCCCTCCACTTT. Its protein product is CASSLGRGQGNSPLHF.